These T cell receptor beta chains were read from a single sample in a study of tumor-infiltrating lymphocytes in primary liver carcinoma. TCRdb reanalysed the multiplex PCR reads using MiXCR and keeps one entry per CDR3 protein. Here the sample spans around 210,000 distinct CDR3 sequences, 65% being singletons. The specimen was peripheral blood. The receptors originated from a woman between 55 and 75 years old with primary liver carcinoma and hepatitis B virus infection. Both conserved end residues are trimmed from each CDR3. Size is omitted from some rows. Given values are once, few, many or a class for expanded clones.

V,J,size,CDR3
TRBV7-9,TRBJ1-1,NA,ASSVAAGAGDTEAF
TRBV7-8,TRBJ2-6,NA,ANSLPGGRATGANVLT
TRBV12-3/TRBV12-4,TRBJ2-2,once,ASLRLNSGELF
TRBV11-2,TRBJ2-7,NA,ASSSMTGGYGQY
TRBV29-1,TRBJ2-1,NA,SVGLTGLYNEQF
TRBV6-6,TRBJ1-1,NA,ASRYARGRRNTEAF
TRBV5-6,TRBJ2-4,NA,ASSFLGRMDIHY
TRBV10-3,TRBJ2-7,many,AIRGLAAHYEQY
TRBV11-2,TRBJ1-5,NA,ASFLGTGEVKPQH
TRBV4-1,TRBJ2-1,NA,ASSRKTIFNEQF
TRBV12-3/TRBV12-4,TRBJ2-5,many,ASRLTGAGEETQY
TRBV29-1,TRBJ1-2,NA,SIDRYPGYT
TRBV28,TRBJ2-2,NA,ASSLVGTEYTGELF
TRBV12-3/TRBV12-4,TRBJ2-5,NA,ASSFDQGVTETQY
TRBV28,TRBJ2-2,once,ASSSNTVELL
TRBV29-1,TRBJ2-2,NA,SVEKGYARVLF
TRBV20-1,TRBJ1-5,NA,SAGIGTGGNQPQH
TRBV12-3/TRBV12-4,TRBJ1-2,NA,ASFTDRNYGYT
TRBV28,TRBJ2-5,NA,ASNPLFWGTETRY
TRBV20-1,TRBJ2-6,NA,SARPGPNVLT
TRBV5-1,TRBJ2-7,NA,ASSSTLTDPYEQY
TRBV7-2,TRBJ1-1,NA,ASSPQQGSTEAF
TRBV2,TRBJ2-3,few,ASALGGRYTDTQY
TRBV6-5,TRBJ2-3,many,AVSNLLADTQY
TRBV15,TRBJ2-4,NA,ATSSKDTKGVPKNIQY
TRBV29-1,TRBJ2-1,NA,SVVRETSGGSSYNEQF
TRBV5-5,TRBJ1-1,many,ASSPRYGDTEAF
TRBV28,TRBJ2-7,NA,ASSSPLMTSGRLPYEQY
TRBV29-1,TRBJ1-2,few,SADPTANYDYT
TRBV11-2,TRBJ2-7,NA,ASRTHGAYEQY
TRBV7-8,TRBJ2-3,NA,ASSLAGTGSSDTEY
TRBV11-3,TRBJ2-1,NA,SSSLGLTYNEQF
TRBV29-1,TRBJ1-2,many,SVAPQGVARGGYT
TRBV12-3/TRBV12-4,TRBJ1-2,NA,ASSFLDGTNYGYT
TRBV5-1,TRBJ1-2,few,ASSADSRGDGYT
TRBV18,TRBJ2-6,NA,ASSWGYNSGANVLT
TRBV11-3,TRBJ2-2,NA,TSNSGPTGGELF
TRBV6-1,TRBJ2-2,NA,ASRPLPGGGSDTGELL